This T cell receptor beta chain was captured in a study of beta chain features in type 1 diabetes. Study details: Patient and healthy donor groups were alike in age, gender and cell yields. Sorted cells from all samples, numbering about 99,000,000, were examined.

Regarding this clone: The antigen remains undetermined.

Expressed TCRB transcripts were sequenced after all isolated RNA was converted to cDNA. Only in-frame clones appear in the TCRdb table, and some are missing; sequencing was by immunoSEQ multiplex PCR. The sample holds roughly 240,000 clones, roughly 14% seen once. V was clipped by 4 bases and J by 4 bases; unmatched bases: 6. The CDR3 extends over 14 amino acids. CDR1 and CDR2 from the germline V gene are SGHNT and YYREEE (reference sequence). The study, taken as a whole, reports: For patients, the naive, central memory and Treg TCRB repertoires appeared more alike than for healthy donors.

The rearrangement links TRBV5-4 to TRBJ2-5; 8 bases match TRBD1. The sample was naive CD4+ T cells from blood. This TCR derives from a woman aged 40 to 50 in good health. CDR3 region: CASSPGGARETQYF. DNA for the CDR3: TGTGCCAGCAGCCCAGGGGGCGCACGAGAGACCCAGTACTTC.